The rows below give T cell receptor beta chains drawn from one sample of a study of OX40 agonist ivuxolimab in advanced cancers. The repertoire was sequenced with immunoSEQ multiplex PCR; TCRdb's copy has only in-frame clones and lacks some. Of some 89,000 clones in the sample, under 90% are singletons; the top ten hold 1.5% to 2%. Here the sequenced sample was CD4+ or CD8+ T cells sorted from blood, taken in a trial of the OX40 agonist ivuxolimab. Every receptor here comes from an adult with an advanced solid tumor such as melanoma, head and neck, liver or kidney cancer. The CDR3 runs from the conserved cysteine through the conserved F or W. The order of the fields is CDR3 DNA, CDR3 protein, J gene, V gene, D gene, clone size. The D gene is left open where the match is weak. Where a row states a size, it is once, few, many or the class of an expanded clone; other rows omit it.

TGTGCCAGCAGCTTAGGCCCTGACCAGCCCCAGCATTTT,CASSLGPDQPQHF,TRBJ1-5,TRBV7-9,-,-
TGTGCCACCAGCAGAGAGGAAGCTTTTGACAGTTACAATGAGCAGTTCTTC,CATSREEAFDSYNEQFF,TRBJ2-1,TRBV15,-,-
TGTGCCAGCAGCTTCGGGGGGTCCCAAGAGACCCAGTACTTC,CASSFGGSQETQYF,TRBJ2-5,TRBV5-4,TRBD2,-
TGTGCCAGCAGATGGGACAGGGAAAGTGAGCAGTTCTTC,CASRWDRESEQFF,TRBJ2-1,TRBV5-5,TRBD1,-
TGTGCCAGCAGCTTGGGCGGGGATAAAGGAGATACGCAGTATTTT,CASSLGGDKGDTQYF,TRBJ2-3,TRBV7-3,-,-
TGCGCCAGCAGCCAAGATCGGGGCACAGATACGCAGTATTTT,CASSQDRGTDTQYF,TRBJ2-3,TRBV4-3,-,-
TGTGCCAGTAGTATTGCGGGGGATCAAGAGACCCAGTACTTC,CASSIAGDQETQYF,TRBJ2-5,TRBV19,TRBD2,few
TGTGCCAGCAGCGTAGCTGGGGGAGTAGGCACAGATACGCAGTATTTT,CASSVAGGVGTDTQYF,TRBJ2-3,TRBV9,-,-
TGTGCCAGCAGATCCCAGGGGGGAAGAAACGGGGAGCTGTTTTTT,CASRSQGGRNGELFF,TRBJ2-2,TRBV6-5,-,once
TGTGCCAGCAGTTACGGAACATTGACTAGCGGTTCACCCCTCCACTTT,CASSYGTLTSGSPLHF,TRBJ1-6,TRBV6-5,-,-
TGTGCCAGCAGTGACCGAGCTCAGACAGGTCACGAGCAGTACTTC,CASSDRAQTGHEQYF,TRBJ2-7,TRBV6-1,-,-
TGCGCCAGCAGCTTGGCCAGGGGCTTGGATGAAAAACTGTTTTTT,CASSLARGLDEKLFF,TRBJ1-4,TRBV5-1,-,-
TGTGCCAGCTCACCCCGGGTAGATACGCAGTATTTT,CASSPRVDTQYF,TRBJ2-3,TRBV18,-,-
TGTGCCAGCAGTGAAAGACAGGCGGTTGGTCATACGCAGTATTTT,CASSERQAVGHTQYF,TRBJ2-3,TRBV6-1,-,-
TGTGCCAGCGGCGGGGTGGGACAGGGGGCCCTATTAGGCTACACCTTC,CASGGVGQGALLGYTF,TRBJ1-2,TRBV6-4,TRBD1,-
TGTGCCAGCAGTTTACACCCGGGACAGAGGGTCTACGAGCAGTACTTC,CASSLHPGQRVYEQYF,TRBJ2-7,TRBV27,TRBD1,once
TGTGCCAGTAGACCCACGGGGTGGGGGGGCGGCTACGAGCAGTACTTC,CASRPTGWGGGYEQYF,TRBJ2-7,TRBV28,-,-
TGTGCCAGCGAAGGATGGGGGGGGGCGAGAACTGAAGCTTTCTTT,CASEGWGGARTEAFF,TRBJ1-1,TRBV28,-,-
TGTGCCAGCAGCCGCGACTACAATGAGCAGTTCTTC,CASSRDYNEQFF,TRBJ2-1,TRBV11-3,-,-
TGTGCCAGCAGTGCGGGACTAGCGGGGGTGACAGATACGCAGTATTTT,CASSAGLAGVTDTQYF,TRBJ2-3,TRBV27,TRBD2,-
TGTGCCAGCAGCCCAAGTGGGTCGGCCACTGAAGCTTTCTTT,CASSPSGSATEAFF,TRBJ1-1,TRBV7-9,-,-
TGTGCCAGCAGTTCCAATGGGGACGAGCAGTACTTC,CASSSNGDEQYF,TRBJ2-7,TRBV27,-,once
TGTGCCAGCTCGGACTCCGGGACATCACATAAGCGTGGGGCCAACGTCCTGACTTTC,CASSDSGTSHKRGANVLTF,TRBJ2-6,TRBV18,-,-
TGTGCCAGCAGCTTGACGGCGAGGGCAGGGAACACTGAAGCTTTCTTT,CASSLTARAGNTEAFF,TRBJ1-1,TRBV7-8,-,few
TGTGCCAGCAGCTTAATCCCGAGAGACACTGAAGCTTTCTTT,CASSLIPRDTEAFF,TRBJ1-1,TRBV7-3,-,-
TGTGCCAGCAGCAAACCCGCTGGCAGGGGGTTGTATCAGCCCCAGCATTTT,CASSKPAGRGLYQPQHF,TRBJ1-5,TRBV28,TRBD1,-
TGTGCCAGCACCGAATGGGGGGTCAGGGAAAAACTGTTTTTT,CASTEWGVREKLFF,TRBJ1-4,TRBV6-1,-,-
TGTGCCAGCAGCTTATCGAATTCCCAAGAGACCCAGTACTTC,CASSLSNSQETQYF,TRBJ2-5,TRBV7-3,-,-
TGTGCCACCTATTCCGTTGGCAGGGGGAACGACGAGCAGTACTTC,CATYSVGRGNDEQYF,TRBJ2-7,TRBV28,TRBD1,-
TGTGCCAGTAGTCGGGACAGGGGGAATGAAAAACTGTTTTTT,CASSRDRGNEKLFF,TRBJ1-4,TRBV19,TRBD1,-
TGCGCCAGCAGCCCACCTATATACAGGGGGTTGGACACAGATACGCAGTATTTT,CASSPPIYRGLDTDTQYF,TRBJ2-3,TRBV4-1,TRBD1,few
TGTGCCTGGAGTGTACCGGGGGAACTCACAGATACGCAGTATTTT,CAWSVPGELTDTQYF,TRBJ2-3,TRBV30,-,-
TGTGCCAGCAGCTCCCCGAGAGCTAGCGGGGCCCTTTACAATGAGCAGTTCTTC,CASSSPRASGALYNEQFF,TRBJ2-1,TRBV13,TRBD2,-
TGTGCCAGCAGCTTCAACGGTCGGACTGAAGCTTTCTTT,CASSFNGRTEAFF,TRBJ1-1,TRBV7-2,-,-
TGCGCCAGCAGCTTGGGAAGTAACAGCGGAGCCAACTATGGCTACACCTTC,CASSLGSNSGANYGYTF,TRBJ1-2,TRBV5-1,-,-
TGTGCCAGCAGCTTATGGCGGTTGAACACTGAAGCTTTCTTT,CASSLWRLNTEAFF,TRBJ1-1,TRBV7-8,-,-
TGTGCCAGCAGATACAGGGGCTCAGGTGGCACAGATACGCAGTATTTT,CASRYRGSGGTDTQYF,TRBJ2-3,TRBV6-5,TRBD1,once
TGTGCCACCAGCAGAGGTTACAGTGCAACTAATGAAAAACTGTTTTTT,CATSRGYSATNEKLFF,TRBJ1-4,TRBV15,-,few
TGTGCCAGCAGCGACGCGGGGGGCCTCGGCTACACCTTC,CASSDAGGLGYTF,TRBJ1-2,TRBV13,-,-
TGTGCCAGTAGTCCCTGGGACAGCTACTATGGCTACACCTTC,CASSPWDSYYGYTF,TRBJ1-2,TRBV19,TRBD1,-
TGTGCCAGCAGCCTAGGGATGGGCTTTTTAGAGCAGTACTTC,CASSLGMGFLEQYF,TRBJ2-7,TRBV14,-,-
TGTGCCAGCAGATTCCCCGGAATGGGAGAGACCCAGTACTTC,CASRFPGMGETQYF,TRBJ2-5,TRBV9,-,once
TGTGCCAGCAGTCTCCCCGGGACAGAACCCCAAGAGACCCAGTACTTC,CASSLPGTEPQETQYF,TRBJ2-5,TRBV2,TRBD1,-
TGTGCCTGGAGTGTGTCCGGGGCCGGCACTGAAGCTTTCTTT,CAWSVSGAGTEAFF,TRBJ1-1,TRBV30,-,medium-sized
TGTGCCAGCAGTAGGACAGCCCGATACGAGCAGTACTTC,CASSRTARYEQYF,TRBJ2-7,TRBV28,-,-
TGTGCCAGCAGCCAAGAACTAGCGGGGGGGCCCGGCACCGGGGAGCTGTTTTTT,CASSQELAGGPGTGELFF,TRBJ2-2,TRBV4-2,TRBD2,-
TGTGCCAGCAGGAGCTGGGCCTACGAGCAGTACTTC,CASRSWAYEQYF,TRBJ2-7,TRBV6-5,-,-
TGTGCCAGCAGCCTAGTCCCGGGACAGGGATCGGGGTTCTTC,CASSLVPGQGSGFF,TRBJ2-1,TRBV28,TRBD1,-
TGTGCCAGCAGCTTATGGCAACCAGGGGGCTCACCCCTCCACTTT,CASSLWQPGGSPLHF,TRBJ1-6,TRBV7-2,TRBD1,once
TGCGCCAGCAGCCAAGAACGGATCAACTATGGCTACACCTTC,CASSQERINYGYTF,TRBJ1-2,TRBV4-1,-,-
TGTGCCAGTAGTCCCAATAGCGGGGGTCTCTCCTACAATGAGCAGTTCTTC,CASSPNSGGLSYNEQFF,TRBJ2-1,TRBV19,TRBD2,-
TGTGCCACCGGCTCCCCACAGGGGAACACAGATACGCAGTATTTT,CATGSPQGNTDTQYF,TRBJ2-3,TRBV28,TRBD1,-